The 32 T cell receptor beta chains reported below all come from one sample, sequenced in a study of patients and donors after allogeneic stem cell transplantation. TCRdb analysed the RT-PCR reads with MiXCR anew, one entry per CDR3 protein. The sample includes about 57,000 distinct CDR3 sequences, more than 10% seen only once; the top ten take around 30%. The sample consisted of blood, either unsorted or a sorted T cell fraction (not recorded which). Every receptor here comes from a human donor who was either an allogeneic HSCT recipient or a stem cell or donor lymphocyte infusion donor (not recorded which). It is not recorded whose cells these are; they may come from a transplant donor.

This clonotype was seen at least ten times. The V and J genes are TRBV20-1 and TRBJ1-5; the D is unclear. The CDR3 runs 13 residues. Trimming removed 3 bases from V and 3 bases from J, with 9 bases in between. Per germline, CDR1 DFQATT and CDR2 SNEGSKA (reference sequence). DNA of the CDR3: TGCAGTGCTAGCTCGGTTATCAATCAGCCCCAGCATTTT. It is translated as CSASSVINQPQHF.

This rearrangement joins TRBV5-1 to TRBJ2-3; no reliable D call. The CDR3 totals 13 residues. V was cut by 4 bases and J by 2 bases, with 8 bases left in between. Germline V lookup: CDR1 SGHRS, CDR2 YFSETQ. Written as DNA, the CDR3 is TGCGCCAGCAGCAGAATTCCCACAGATACGCAGTATTTT. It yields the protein CASSRIPTDTQYF.

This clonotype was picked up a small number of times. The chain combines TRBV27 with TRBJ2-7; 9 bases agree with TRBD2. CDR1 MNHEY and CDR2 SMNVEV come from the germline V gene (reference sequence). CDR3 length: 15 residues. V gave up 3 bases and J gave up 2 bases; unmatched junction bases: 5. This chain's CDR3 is CASSFGSSGTYEQYF. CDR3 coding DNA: TGTGCCAGCAGTTTCGGGTCTAGCGGGACCTACGAGCAGTACTTC.

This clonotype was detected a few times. The CDR3 here is CASSLEAISSYEQYF. The CDR3 DNA reads TGTGCCAGCAGCTTAGAGGCCATCAGCTCCTACGAGCAGTACTTC. The chain uses TRBV7-9 and TRBJ2-7; D ambiguous. This CDR3 is built from 15 residues. V dropped 1 base and J dropped 0 bases, with 10 bases sitting between them. CDR1 is SEHNR and CDR2 is FQNEAQ in the germline V gene (reference sequence).

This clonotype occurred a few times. The CDR3 coding sequence is TGTGCCAGCAGTTACTCTAGGAAAGCCCCCCGGTGGTCTGAGCAGTTCTTC. It codes for CASSYSRKAPRWSEQFF. The chain joins TRBV6-2 or TRBV6-3 to TRBJ2-1, with D unresolved. Between the trimmed V and J ends, which lost 0 bases and 9 bases, there was a span of 21 bases. The CDR3 sequence is 17 residues long. Germline assignment: CDR1 MNHEY and CDR2 SVGEGT.

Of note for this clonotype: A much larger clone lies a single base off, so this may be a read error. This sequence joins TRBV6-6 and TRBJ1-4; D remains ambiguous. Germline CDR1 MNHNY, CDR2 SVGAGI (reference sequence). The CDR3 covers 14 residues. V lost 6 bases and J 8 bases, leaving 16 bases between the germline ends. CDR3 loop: CASSSGIITEKLFF. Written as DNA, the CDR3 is TGTGCCAGCAGCTCCGGGATAATCACCGAAAAACTGTTTTTT.

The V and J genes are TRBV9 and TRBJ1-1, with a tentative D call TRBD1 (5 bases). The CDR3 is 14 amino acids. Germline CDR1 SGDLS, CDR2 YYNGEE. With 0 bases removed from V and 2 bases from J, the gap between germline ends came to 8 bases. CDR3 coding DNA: TGTGCCAGCAGCGTAGCCGACAGAAACACTGAAGCTTTCTTT. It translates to CASSVADRNTEAFF.

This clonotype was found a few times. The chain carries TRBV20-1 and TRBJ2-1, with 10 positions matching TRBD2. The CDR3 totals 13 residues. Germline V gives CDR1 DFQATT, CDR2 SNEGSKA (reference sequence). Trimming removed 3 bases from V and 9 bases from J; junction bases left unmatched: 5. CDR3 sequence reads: CSASSSGSTEQFF. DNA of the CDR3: TGCAGTGCTAGTTCTAGCGGGAGCACTGAGCAGTTCTTC.

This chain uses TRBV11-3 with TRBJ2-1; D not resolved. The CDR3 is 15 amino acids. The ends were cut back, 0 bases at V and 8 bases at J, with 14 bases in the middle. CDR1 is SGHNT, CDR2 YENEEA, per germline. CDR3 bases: TGTGCCAGCAGCTTAGATGGAACTACTAATCATGAGCAGTTCTTC. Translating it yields CASSLDGTTNHEQFF.

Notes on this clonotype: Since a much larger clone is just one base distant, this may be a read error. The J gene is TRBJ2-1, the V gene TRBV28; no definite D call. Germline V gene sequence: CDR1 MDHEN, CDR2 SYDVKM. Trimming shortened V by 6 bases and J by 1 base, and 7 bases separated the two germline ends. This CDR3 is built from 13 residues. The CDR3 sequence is CASRNYSYNEQFF. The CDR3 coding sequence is TGTGCCAGCAGGAATTATTCCTACAATGAGCAGTTCTTC.

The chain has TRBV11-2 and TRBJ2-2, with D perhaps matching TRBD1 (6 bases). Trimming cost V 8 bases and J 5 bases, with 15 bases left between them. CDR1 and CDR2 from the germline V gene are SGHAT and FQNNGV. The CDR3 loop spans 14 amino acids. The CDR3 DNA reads TGTGCCAGCCACTTAGCAGGACAGACCGGGGAGCTGTTTTTT. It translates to CASHLAGQTGELFF.

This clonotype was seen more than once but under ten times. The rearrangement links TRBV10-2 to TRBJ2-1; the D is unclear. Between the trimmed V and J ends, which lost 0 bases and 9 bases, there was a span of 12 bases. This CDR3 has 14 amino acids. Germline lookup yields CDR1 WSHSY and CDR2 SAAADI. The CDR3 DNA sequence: TGCGCCAGCAGTGAGTCCTGGGTCGTCGGTGAGCAGTTCTTC. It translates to CASSESWVVGEQFF.

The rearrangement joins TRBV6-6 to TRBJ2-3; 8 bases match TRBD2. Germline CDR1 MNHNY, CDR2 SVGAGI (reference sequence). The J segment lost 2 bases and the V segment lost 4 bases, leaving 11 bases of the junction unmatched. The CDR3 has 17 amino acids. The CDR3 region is CASSSGLSGRITDTQYF. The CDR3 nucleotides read TGTGCCAGCAGTTCTGGCCTGAGCGGGAGAATCACAGATACGCAGTATTTT.

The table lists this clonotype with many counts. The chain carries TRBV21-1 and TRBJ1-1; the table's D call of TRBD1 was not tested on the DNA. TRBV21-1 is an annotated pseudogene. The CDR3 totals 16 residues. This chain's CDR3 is CASSNRTGSLGTEAFF. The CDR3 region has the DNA TGTGCCAGCAGCAACAGGACAGGTTCTTTGGGCACTGAAGCTTTCTTT.

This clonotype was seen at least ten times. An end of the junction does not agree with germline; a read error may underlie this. CDR3 amino acids: CASSLVQADGNPIYF. CDR3 sequence (DNA): TGCGCCAGCAGCTTGGTACAGGCAGATGGAAACCCCATATATTTT. J is TRBJ1-3 and V is TRBV5-1; tentative D call: TRBD1 (5 bases). Germline V lookup: CDR1 SGHRS, CDR2 YFSETQ. CDR3 length equals 15 residues.

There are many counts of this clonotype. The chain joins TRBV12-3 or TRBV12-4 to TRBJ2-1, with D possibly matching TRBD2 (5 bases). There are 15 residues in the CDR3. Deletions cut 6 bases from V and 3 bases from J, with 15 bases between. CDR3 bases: TGTGCCAGCAGATCTACTCGAGCGGTCTACAATGAGCAGTTCTTC. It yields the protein CASRSTRAVYNEQFF.

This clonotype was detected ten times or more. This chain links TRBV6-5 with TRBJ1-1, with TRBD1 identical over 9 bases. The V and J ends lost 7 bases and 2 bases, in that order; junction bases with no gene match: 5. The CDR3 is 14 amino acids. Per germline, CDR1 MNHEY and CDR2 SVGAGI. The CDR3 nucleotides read TGTGCCAGCAACAGACAGGGGGATAACACTGAAGCTTTCTTT. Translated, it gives CASNRQGDNTEAFF.

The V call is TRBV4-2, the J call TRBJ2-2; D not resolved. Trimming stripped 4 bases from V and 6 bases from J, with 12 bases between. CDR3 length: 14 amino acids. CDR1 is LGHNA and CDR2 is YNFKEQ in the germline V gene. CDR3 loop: CASSLYLRAGELFF. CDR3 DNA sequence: TGTGCCAGCAGCCTATACTTAAGGGCCGGGGAGCTGTTTTTT.

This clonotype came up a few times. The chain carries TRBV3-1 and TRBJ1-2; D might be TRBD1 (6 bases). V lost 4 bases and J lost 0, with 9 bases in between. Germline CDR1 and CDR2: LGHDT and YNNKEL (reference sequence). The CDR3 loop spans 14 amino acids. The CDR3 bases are TGTGCCAGCAGCCCGACAGGACCTAACTATGGCTACACCTTC. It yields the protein CASSPTGPNYGYTF. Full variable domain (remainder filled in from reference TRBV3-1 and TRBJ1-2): DTAVSQTPKYLVTQMGNDKSIKCEQNLGHDTMYWYKQDSKKFLKIMFSYNNKELIINETVPNRFSPKSPDKAHLNLHINSLELGDSAVYFCASSPTGPNYGYTFGSGTRLTVV.

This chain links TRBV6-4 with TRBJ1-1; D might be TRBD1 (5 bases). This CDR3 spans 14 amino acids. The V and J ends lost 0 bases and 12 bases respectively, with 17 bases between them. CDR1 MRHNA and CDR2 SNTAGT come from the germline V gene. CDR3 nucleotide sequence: TGTGCCAGCAGTGACTCGCCGTGGGACGGGAGGTCTTTCTTT. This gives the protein CASSDSPWDGRSFF.

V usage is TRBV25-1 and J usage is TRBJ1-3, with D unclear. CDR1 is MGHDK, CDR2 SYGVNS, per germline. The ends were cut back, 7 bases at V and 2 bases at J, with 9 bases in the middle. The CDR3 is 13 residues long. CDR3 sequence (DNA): TGTGCCAGCAACGACGGAACTGGAAACACCATATATTTT. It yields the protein CASNDGTGNTIYF.

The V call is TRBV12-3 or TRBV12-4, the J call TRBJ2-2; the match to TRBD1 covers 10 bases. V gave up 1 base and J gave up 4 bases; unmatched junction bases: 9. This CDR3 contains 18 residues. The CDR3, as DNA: TGTGCCAGCAGTTTAGTCCTCGGACAGGGGGTCCGCACCGGGGAGCTGTTTTTT. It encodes CASSLVLGQGVRTGELFF.

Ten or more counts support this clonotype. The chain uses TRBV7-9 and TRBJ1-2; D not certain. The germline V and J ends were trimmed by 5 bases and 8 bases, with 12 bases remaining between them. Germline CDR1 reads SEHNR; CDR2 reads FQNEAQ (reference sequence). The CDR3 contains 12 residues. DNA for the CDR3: TGTGCCAGCAGCCCGGAGAAGCGCGGCTACACCTTC. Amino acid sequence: CASSPEKRGYTF.

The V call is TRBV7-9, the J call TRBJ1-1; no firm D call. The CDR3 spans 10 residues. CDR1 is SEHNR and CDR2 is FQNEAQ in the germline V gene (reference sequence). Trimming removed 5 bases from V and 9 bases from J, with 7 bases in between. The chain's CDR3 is CASSLQKAFF. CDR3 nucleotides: TGTGCCAGCAGCCTCCAAAAAGCTTTCTTT.

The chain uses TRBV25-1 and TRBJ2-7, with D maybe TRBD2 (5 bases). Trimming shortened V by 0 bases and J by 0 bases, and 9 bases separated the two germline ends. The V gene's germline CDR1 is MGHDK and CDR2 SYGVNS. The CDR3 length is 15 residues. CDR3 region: CASSEYGMNSYEQYF. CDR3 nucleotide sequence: TGTGCCAGCAGTGAATACGGGATGAACTCCTACGAGCAGTACTTC.

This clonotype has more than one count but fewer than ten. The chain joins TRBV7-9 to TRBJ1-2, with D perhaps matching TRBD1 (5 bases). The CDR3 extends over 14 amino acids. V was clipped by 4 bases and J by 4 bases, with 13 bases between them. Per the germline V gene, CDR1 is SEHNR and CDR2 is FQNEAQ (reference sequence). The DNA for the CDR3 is TGTGCCAGCAGCTCAGGGACGGACCGCTATGGCTACACCTTC. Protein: CASSSGTDRYGYTF.

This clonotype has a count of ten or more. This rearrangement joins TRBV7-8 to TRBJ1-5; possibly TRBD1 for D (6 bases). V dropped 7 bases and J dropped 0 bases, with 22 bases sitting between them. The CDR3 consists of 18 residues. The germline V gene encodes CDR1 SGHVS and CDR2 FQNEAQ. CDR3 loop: CASTLAGAGAHSNQPQHF. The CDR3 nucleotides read TGTGCCAGCACTCTTGCCGGGGCAGGGGCGCATAGCAATCAGCCCCAGCATTTT.

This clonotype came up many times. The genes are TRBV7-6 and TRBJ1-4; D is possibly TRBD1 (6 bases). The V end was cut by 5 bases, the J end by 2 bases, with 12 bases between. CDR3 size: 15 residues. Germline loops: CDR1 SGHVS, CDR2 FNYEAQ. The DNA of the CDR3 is TGTGCCAGCAGCCGCCAACAGGGTACTAATGAAAAACTGTTTTTT. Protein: CASSRQQGTNEKLFF. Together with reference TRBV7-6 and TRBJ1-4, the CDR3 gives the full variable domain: GAGVSQSPRYKVTKRGQDVALRCDPISGHVSLYWYRQALGQGPEFLTYFNYEAQQDKSGLPNDRFSAERPEGSISTLTIQRTEQRDSAMYRCASSRQQGTNEKLFFGSGTQLSVL.

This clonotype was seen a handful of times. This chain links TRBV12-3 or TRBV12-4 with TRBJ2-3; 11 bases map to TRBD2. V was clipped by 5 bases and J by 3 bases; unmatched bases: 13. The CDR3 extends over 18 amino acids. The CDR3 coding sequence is TGTGCCAGCAGTATTACTAGCGGGAGATTGGGTGGGACAGATACGCAGTATTTT. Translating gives CASSITSGRLGGTDTQYF.

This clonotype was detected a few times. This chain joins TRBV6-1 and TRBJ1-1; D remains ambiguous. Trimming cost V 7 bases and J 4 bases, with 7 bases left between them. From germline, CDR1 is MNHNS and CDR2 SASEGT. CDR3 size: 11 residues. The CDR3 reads CASTNPTEAFF. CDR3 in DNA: TGTGCCAGCACCAATCCCACTGAAGCTTTCTTT.

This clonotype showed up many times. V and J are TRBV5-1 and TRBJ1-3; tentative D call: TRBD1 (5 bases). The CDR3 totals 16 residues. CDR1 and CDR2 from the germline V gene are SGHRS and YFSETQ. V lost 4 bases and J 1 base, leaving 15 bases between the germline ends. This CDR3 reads CASSGDASWSGNTIYF. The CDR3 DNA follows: TGCGCCAGCAGCGGGGACGCATCATGGTCTGGAAACACCATATATTTT.

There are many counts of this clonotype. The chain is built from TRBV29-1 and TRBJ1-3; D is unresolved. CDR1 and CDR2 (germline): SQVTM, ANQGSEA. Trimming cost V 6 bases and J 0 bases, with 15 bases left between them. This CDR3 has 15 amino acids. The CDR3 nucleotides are TGCAGCGTCTCGCCCGGATCATACTCTGGAAACACCATATATTTT. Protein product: CSVSPGSYSGNTIYF.